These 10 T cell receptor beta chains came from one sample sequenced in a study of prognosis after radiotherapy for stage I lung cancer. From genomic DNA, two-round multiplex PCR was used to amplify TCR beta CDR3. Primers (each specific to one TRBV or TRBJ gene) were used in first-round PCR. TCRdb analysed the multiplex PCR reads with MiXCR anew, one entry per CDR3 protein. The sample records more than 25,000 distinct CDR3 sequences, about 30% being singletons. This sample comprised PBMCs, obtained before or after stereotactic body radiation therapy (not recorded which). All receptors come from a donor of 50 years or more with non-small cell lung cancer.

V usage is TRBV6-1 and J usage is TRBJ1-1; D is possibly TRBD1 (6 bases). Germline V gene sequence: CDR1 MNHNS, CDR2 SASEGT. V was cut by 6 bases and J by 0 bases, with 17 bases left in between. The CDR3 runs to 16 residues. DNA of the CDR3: TGTGCCAGCAGGGAGGGGGATTACTCCATGAACACTGAAGCTTTCTTT. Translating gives CASREGDYSMNTEAFF.

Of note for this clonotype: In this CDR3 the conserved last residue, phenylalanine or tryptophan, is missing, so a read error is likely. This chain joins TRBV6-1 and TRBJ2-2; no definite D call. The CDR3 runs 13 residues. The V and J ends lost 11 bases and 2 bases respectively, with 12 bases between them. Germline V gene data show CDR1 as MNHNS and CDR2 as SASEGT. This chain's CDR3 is CAVSRHNTGELFL. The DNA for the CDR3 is TGTGCCGTAAGTCGGCATAACACCGGGGAGCTGTTTCTT.

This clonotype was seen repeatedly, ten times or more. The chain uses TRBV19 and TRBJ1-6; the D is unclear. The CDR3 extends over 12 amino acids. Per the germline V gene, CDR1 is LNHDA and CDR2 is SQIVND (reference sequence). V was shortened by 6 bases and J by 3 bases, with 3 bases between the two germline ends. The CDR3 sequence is CASRGYNSPLHF. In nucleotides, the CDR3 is TGTGCCAGTAGGGGCTATAATTCACCCCTCCACTTT.

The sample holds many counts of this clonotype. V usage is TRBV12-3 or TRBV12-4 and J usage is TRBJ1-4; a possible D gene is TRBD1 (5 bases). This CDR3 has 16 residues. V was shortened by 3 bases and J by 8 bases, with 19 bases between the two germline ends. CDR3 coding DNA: TGTGCCAGCAGTTTCCGGGTACATGGGGCGGGCGAAAAACTGTTTTTT. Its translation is CASSFRVHGAGEKLFF.

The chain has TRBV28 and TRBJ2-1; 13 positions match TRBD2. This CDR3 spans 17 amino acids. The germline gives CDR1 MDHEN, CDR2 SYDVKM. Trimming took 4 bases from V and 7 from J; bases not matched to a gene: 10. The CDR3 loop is CASSSGTSGMPRNEQFF. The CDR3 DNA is TGTGCCAGCAGTTCCGGGACTAGCGGGATGCCTAGGAATGAGCAGTTCTTC.

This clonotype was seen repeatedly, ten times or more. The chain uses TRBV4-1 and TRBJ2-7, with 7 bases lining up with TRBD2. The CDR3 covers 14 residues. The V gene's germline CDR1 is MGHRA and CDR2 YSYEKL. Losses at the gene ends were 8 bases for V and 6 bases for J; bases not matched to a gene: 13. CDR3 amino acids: CASRLDGRAGEQYF. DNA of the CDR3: TGCGCCAGCCGCCTGGATGGGAGGGCGGGCGAGCAGTACTTC.

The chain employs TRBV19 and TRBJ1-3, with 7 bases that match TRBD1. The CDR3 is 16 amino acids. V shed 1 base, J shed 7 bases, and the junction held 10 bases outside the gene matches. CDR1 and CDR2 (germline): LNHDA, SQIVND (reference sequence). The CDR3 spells CASSIGLDRLRNTIYF. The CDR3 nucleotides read TGTGCCAGTAGTATAGGCTTGGACAGGTTGAGGAACACCATATATTTT.

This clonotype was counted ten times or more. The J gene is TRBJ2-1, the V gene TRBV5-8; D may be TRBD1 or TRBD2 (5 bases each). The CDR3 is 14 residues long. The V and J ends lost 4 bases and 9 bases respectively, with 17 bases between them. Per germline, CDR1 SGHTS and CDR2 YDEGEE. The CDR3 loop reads CASSRGENLGEQFF. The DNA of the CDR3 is TGTGCCAGCAGCAGGGGAGAAAACCTGGGTGAGCAGTTCTTC. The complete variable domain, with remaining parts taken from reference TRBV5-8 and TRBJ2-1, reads EAGVTQSPTHLIKTRGQQATLRCSPISGHTSVYWYQQALGLGLQFLLWYDEGEERNRGNFPPRFSGRQFPNYSSELNVNALELEDSALYLCASSRGENLGEQFFGPGTRLTVL.

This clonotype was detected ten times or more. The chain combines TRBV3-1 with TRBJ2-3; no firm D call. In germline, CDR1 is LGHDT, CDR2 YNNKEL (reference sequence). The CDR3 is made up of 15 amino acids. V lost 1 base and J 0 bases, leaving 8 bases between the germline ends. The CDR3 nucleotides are TGTGCCAGCAGCCAAGGATACCCTAGCACAGATACGCAGTATTTT. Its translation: CASSQGYPSTDTQYF.

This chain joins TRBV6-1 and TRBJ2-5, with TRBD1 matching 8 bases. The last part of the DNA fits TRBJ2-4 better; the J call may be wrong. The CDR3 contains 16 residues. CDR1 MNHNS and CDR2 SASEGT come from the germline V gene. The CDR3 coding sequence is TGTGCCAGCAGATCAGGGGGCTCGAGTACCAAAAACATTCAGTACTTC. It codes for CASRSGGSSTKNIQYF.